The 17 T cell receptor beta chains presented below share a single source sample, sequenced in a study of blood T cell repertoires in COVID-19. Sequencing was performed with immunoSEQ multiplex PCR; in TCRdb, only in-frame clones are kept and a portion is missing. The data contain roughly 43,000 clones, approximately 85% of them singletons. Material for sequencing was peripheral blood. Every receptor here comes from a human donor in a cohort sampled during active COVID-19.

V gene TRBV5-1 combines with J gene TRBJ2-3; possible D gene TRBD1, 5 bases. CDR1 SGHRS and CDR2 YFSETQ come from the germline V gene. V gave up 5 bases and J gave up 2 bases, with 12 bases separating them. The CDR3 covers 14 residues. The chain's CDR3 is CASRGNRYTDTQYF. The CDR3 DNA reads TGCGCCAGCAGGGGAAACAGGTACACAGATACGCAGTATTTT.

The rearrangement joins TRBV28 to TRBJ2-5; maybe TRBD1 (6 bases). Germline lookup yields CDR1 MDHEN and CDR2 SYDVKM. With 4 bases removed from V and 3 bases from J, the gap between germline ends came to 18 bases. CDR3 size: 16 residues. In DNA, the CDR3 is TGTGCCAGCAGTTCCCCCCTGGAGGACAGAAAAGAGACCCAGTACTTC. This translates into CASSSPLEDRKETQYF.

This sequence joins TRBV15 and TRBJ2-2; tentatively, D is TRBD2 (6 bases). The CDR3 runs 15 residues. The V gene lost 7 bases and the J gene lost 5 bases, with 17 bases spanning the gap. Germline values: CDR1 LNHNV, CDR2 YYDKDF (reference sequence). The chain's CDR3 is CATKIAARRTGELFF. CDR3 sequence (DNA): TGTGCCACCAAAATAGCGGCCCGAAGGACCGGGGAGCTGTTTTTT. The whole variable domain, remainder taken from reference TRBV15 and TRBJ2-2, is DAMVIQNPRYQVTQFGKPVTLSCSQTLNHNVMYWYQQKSSQAPKLLFHYYDKDFNNEADTPDNFQSRRPNTSFCFLDIRSPGLGDTAMYLCATKIAARRTGELFFGEGSRLTVL.

The chain employs TRBV6-5 and TRBJ1-5; possibly TRBD1 for D (6 bases). Germline V lookup: CDR1 MNHEY, CDR2 SVGAGI. Trimming left V 4 bases short and J 2 bases short, with 6 bases between. There are 13 residues in the CDR3. The CDR3 protein is CASSSGGNQPQHF. The CDR3 DNA is TGTGCCAGCAGTTCAGGGGGCAATCAGCCCCAGCATTTT.

In its sample, this clone was seen a few times. The rearrangement uses TRBV5-4 and TRBJ1-5; no clear D. In germline, CDR1 is SGHNT, CDR2 YYREEE (reference sequence). This CDR3 spans 12 amino acids. Trimming left V 3 bases short and J 8 bases short, with 9 bases between. As DNA, the CDR3 is TGTGCCAGCAGCTGGCCGGGTGAGCCCCAGCATTTT. Protein product: CASSWPGEPQHF.

The chain is built from TRBV18 and TRBJ1-1; D is possibly TRBD1 (6 bases). The CDR3 covers 14 residues. Trimming left V 1 base short and J 4 bases short, with 10 bases between. The V gene's germline CDR1 is KGHSH and CDR2 LQKENI. CDR3 sequence reads: CASSPRQESTEAFF. The CDR3 DNA reads as TGTGCCAGCTCACCACGACAGGAGAGCACTGAAGCTTTCTTT.

This chain connects TRBV4-2 to TRBJ2-3, with 9 bases aligning to TRBD2. J was trimmed by 4 bases and V by 3 bases; bases with no gene match: 14. This CDR3 has 18 amino acids. The germline V gene has CDR1 LGHNA and CDR2 YNFKEQ. CDR3 DNA sequence: TGTGCCAGCAGCCAGCTAGGTTCCCAGCGGGGGGTAGCAGATACGCAGTATTTT. This encodes CASSQLGSQRGVADTQYF.

The J gene is TRBJ2-1, the V gene TRBV5-1; D not resolved. Per germline, CDR1 SGHRS and CDR2 YFSETQ. V shed 4 bases and J shed 6 bases, with 14 bases lying between them. There are 14 residues in the CDR3. The CDR3 loop reads CASSPGFPLNEQFF. The CDR3 DNA reads as TGCGCCAGCAGCCCCGGGTTCCCCCTCAATGAGCAGTTCTTC.

CDR3 protein: CASSPPGDETQYF. In DNA, the CDR3 is TGTGCCAGCAGCCCCCCGGGGGATGAGACCCAGTACTTC. This chain uses TRBV28 with TRBJ2-5, with a weak D call TRBD2 (6 bases). Germline loops: CDR1 MDHEN, CDR2 SYDVKM. The CDR3 runs to 13 residues. Trimming took off 6 bases at V and 5 bases at J, with 13 bases between the two ends.

The chain carries TRBV29-1 and TRBJ2-5; 11 bases fit TRBD2. The CDR3 extends over 14 amino acids. CDR1 is SQVTM and CDR2 is ANQGSEA in the germline V gene. V lost 7 bases and J lost 5; bases outside the gene matches: 9. In DNA form, the CDR3 reads TGCAGCGCCCTCACCGGGACTAGCGGCGAGACCCAGTACTTC. This gives the protein CSALTGTSGETQYF.

The rearrangement uses TRBV6-5 and TRBJ1-6; 8 positions agree with TRBD1. This CDR3 is 14 amino acids long. V was pared by 6 bases and J by 10 bases, with 8 bases of the junction left unmatched. Germline V gene data show CDR1 as MNHEY and CDR2 as SVGAGI. CDR3 region: CASRGRGRESPLHF. As DNA, the CDR3 is TGTGCCAGCAGGGGCAGGGGGCGAGAATCACCCCTCCACTTT.

The rearrangement links TRBV14 to TRBJ1-5; 8 positions agree with TRBD1. The CDR3 is 15 amino acids. With V trimmed by 9 bases and J by 5 bases, 12 bases remained unmatched. Per the germline V gene, CDR1 is SGHDN and CDR2 is FVKESK. CDR3 nucleotide sequence: TGTGCCAGGTCCTTGGACAGGGATTGGGATCAGCCCCAGCATTTT. This sequence encodes CARSLDRDWDQPQHF.

The chain links TRBV30 to TRBJ2-7, with 7 nucleotides matching TRBD1. In germline, CDR1 is GTSNPN, CDR2 SVGIG (reference sequence). The CDR3 is 13 residues long. With V trimmed by 2 bases and J by 3 bases, 4 bases remained unmatched. The CDR3 region has the DNA TGTGCCTGGAGTAGAGGGGGCGACTACGAGCAGTACTTC. Translated, it gives CAWSRGGDYEQYF.

V is TRBV2 and J is TRBJ2-5; the match to TRBD1 covers 7 bases. Germline CDR1 is SNHLY and CDR2 is FYNNEI. The CDR3 has 14 amino acids. The junction had 5 bases not matched to a gene; V was cut back by 6 bases and J by 1 base. The CDR3 DNA reads TGTGCCAGCAGCTTCAGGGGGAGCCAAGAGACCCAGTACTTC. Translating it yields CASSFRGSQETQYF.

The gene calls are TRBV5-1 and TRBJ1-2, with D tentatively TRBD1 (5 bases). The CDR3 is 12 amino acids. V dropped 3 bases and J dropped 8 bases, with 11 bases sitting between them. Per germline, CDR1 SGHRS and CDR2 YFSETQ. The CDR3 nucleotides read TGCGCCAGCAGCTCCGGGACTTGGGGCTACACCTTC. As protein: CASSSGTWGYTF.

This sequence joins TRBV5-1 and TRBJ1-2, with D perhaps TRBD1 (6 bases). Germline CDR1 SGHRS, CDR2 YFSETQ. V dropped 4 bases and J dropped 3 bases, with 13 bases sitting between them. This CDR3 spans 14 amino acids. Written as DNA, the CDR3 is TGCGCCAGCAGCGGGGGGGCACAGGACTATGGCTACACCTTC. Translating it yields CASSGGAQDYGYTF.

The chain couples TRBV2 to TRBJ1-2, with TRBD1 matching over 7 bases. Looked up from germline, CDR1 is SNHLY and CDR2 is FYNNEI. The CDR3 consists of 15 residues. V lost 5 bases and J lost 5; bases outside the gene matches: 11. For the CDR3, the DNA is TGTGCCAGCAGTCCTTTTACCGGGACAGCTTATGGCTACACCTTC. Amino acids: CASSPFTGTAYGYTF. The whole variable domain, remainder taken from reference TRBV2 and TRBJ1-2, is EPEVTQTPSHQVTQMGQEVILRCVPISNHLYFYWYRQILGQKVEFLVSFYNNEISEKSEIFDDQFSVERPDGSNFTLKIRSTKLEDSAMYFCASSPFTGTAYGYTFGSGTRLTVV.